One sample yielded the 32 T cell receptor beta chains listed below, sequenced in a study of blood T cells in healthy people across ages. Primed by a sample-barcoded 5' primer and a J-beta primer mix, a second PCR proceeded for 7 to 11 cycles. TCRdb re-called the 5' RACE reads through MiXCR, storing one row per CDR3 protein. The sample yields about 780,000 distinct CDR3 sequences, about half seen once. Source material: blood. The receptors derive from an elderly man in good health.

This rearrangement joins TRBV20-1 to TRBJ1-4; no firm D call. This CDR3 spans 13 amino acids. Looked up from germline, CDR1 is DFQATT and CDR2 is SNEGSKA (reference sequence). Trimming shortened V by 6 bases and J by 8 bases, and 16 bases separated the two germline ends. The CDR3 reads CSAAALDGEKLFF. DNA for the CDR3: TGCAGTGCCGCGGCCCTCGACGGCGAAAAACTGTTTTTT.

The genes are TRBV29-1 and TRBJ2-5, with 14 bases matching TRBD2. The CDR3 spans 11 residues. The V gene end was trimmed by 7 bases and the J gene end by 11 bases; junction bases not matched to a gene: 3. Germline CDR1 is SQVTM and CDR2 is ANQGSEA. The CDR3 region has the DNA TGCAGCGGGGGACTAGCGGGGGAGCAGTACTTC. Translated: CSGGLAGEQYF.

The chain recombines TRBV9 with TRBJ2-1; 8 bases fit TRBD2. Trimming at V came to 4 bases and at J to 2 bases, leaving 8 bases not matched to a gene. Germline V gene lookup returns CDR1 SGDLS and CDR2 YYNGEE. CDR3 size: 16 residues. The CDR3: CASSLIAGSTYNEQFF. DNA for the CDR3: TGTGCCAGCAGCTTAATAGCGGGATCGACCTACAATGAGCAGTTCTTC.

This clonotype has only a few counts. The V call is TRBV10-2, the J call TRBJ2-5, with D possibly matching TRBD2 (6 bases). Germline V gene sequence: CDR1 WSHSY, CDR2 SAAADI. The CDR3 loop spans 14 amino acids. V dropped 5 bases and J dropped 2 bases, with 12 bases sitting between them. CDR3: CASSFRREQETQYF. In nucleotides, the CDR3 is TGCGCCAGCAGTTTCCGACGGGAGCAAGAGACCCAGTACTTC.

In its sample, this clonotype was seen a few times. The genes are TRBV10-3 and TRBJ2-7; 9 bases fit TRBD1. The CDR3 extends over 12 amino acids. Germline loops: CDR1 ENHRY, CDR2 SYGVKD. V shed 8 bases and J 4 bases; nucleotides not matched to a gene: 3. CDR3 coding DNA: TGTGCCATCGGGGACAGGGCTTACGAGCAGTACTTC. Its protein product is CAIGDRAYEQYF.

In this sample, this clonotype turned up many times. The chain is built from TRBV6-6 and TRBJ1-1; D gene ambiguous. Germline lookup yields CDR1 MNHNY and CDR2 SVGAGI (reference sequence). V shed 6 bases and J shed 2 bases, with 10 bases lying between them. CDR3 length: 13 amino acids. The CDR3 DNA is TGTGCCAGCAGGCAGGACGGAAACACTGAAGCTTTCTTT. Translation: CASRQDGNTEAFF.

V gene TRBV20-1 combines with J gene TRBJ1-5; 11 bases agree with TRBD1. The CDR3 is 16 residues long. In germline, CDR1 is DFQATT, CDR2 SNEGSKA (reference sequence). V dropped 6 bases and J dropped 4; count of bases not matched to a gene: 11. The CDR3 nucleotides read TGCAGTGCCCAGGACAGGGGGCCACACCAAAATCAGCCCCAGCATTTT. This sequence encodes CSAQDRGPHQNQPQHF.

The CDR3 spells CASSFRQNQETQYF. CDR3 sequence (DNA): TGTGCCAGCAGTTTTCGACAGAACCAAGAGACCCAGTACTTC. The chain joins TRBV12-3 or TRBV12-4 to TRBJ2-5, with a weak D call TRBD1 (5 bases). The V and J ends lost 3 bases and 0 bases respectively, with 8 bases between them. CDR3 length: 14 amino acids.

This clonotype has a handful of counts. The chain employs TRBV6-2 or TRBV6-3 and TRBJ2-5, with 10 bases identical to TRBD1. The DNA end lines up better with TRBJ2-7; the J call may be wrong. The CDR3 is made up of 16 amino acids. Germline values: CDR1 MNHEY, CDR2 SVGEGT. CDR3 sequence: CASRVTPGQGLYEQYF. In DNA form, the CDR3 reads TGTGCCAGCAGAGTAACACCGGGACAGGGGCTCTACGAGCAGTACTTC.

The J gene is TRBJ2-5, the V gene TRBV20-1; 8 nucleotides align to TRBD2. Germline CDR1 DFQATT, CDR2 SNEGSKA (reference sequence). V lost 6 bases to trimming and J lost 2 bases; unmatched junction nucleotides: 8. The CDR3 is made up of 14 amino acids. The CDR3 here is CSAIGTRLQETQYF. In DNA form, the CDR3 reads TGCAGTGCAATCGGGACTAGACTACAAGAGACCCAGTACTTC.

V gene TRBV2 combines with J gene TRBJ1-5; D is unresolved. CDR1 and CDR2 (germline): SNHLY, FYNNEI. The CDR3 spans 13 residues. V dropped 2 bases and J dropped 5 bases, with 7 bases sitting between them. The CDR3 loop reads CASSESNHQPQHF. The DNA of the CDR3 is TGTGCCAGCAGTGAATCCAACCATCAGCCCCAGCATTTT.

The CDR3 DNA is TGTGCCAGCAGGACACCCCCGCGACTAGCGGGAAGGGCAGATACGCAGTATTTT. Protein: CASRTPPRLAGRADTQYF. The chain carries TRBV7-2 and TRBJ2-3, with TRBD2 matching 11 bases. The CDR3 contains 18 residues. Germline trimming cut 6 bases from V and 4 bases from J; bases unmatched to any gene: 15. CDR1 is SGHTA and CDR2 is FQGNSA in the germline V gene.

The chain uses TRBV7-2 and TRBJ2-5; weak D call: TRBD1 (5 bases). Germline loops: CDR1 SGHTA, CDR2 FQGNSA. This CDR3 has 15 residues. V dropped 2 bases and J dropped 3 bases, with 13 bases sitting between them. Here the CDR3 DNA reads TGTGCCAGCAGCTTACAGGGTCGTCAGAAAGAGACCCAGTACTTC. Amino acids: CASSLQGRQKETQYF. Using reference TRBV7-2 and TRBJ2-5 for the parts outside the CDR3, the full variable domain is GAGVSQSPSNKVTEKGKDVELRCDPISGHTALYWYRQSLGQGLEFLIYFQGNSAPDKSGLPSDRFSAERTGGSVSTLTIQRTQQEDSAVYLCASSLQGRQKETQYFGPGTRLLVL.

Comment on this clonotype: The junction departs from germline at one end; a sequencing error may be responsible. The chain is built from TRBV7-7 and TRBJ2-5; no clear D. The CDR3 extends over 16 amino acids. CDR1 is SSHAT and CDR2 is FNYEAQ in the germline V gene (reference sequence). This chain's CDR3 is CASSLDIQQNQETQYF. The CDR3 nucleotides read TGTGCTAGCAGCTTAGATATCCAACAGAACCAAGAGACCCAGTACTTC.

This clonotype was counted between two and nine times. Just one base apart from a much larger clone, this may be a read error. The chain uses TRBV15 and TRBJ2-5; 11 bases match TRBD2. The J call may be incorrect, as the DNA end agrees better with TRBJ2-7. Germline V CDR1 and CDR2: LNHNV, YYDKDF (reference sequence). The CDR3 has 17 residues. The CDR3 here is CATSRDLGTSGITEQYF. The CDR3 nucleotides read TGTGCCACCAGCAGAGATTTGGGGACTAGCGGAATCACCGAGCAGTACTTC.

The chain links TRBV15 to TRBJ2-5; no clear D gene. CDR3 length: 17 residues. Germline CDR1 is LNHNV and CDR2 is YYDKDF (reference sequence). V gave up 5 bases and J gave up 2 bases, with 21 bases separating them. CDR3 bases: TGTGCCACCAGCGGTCCGAGAAAGGAGAATTATCAAGAGACCCAGTACTTC. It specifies CATSGPRKENYQETQYF.

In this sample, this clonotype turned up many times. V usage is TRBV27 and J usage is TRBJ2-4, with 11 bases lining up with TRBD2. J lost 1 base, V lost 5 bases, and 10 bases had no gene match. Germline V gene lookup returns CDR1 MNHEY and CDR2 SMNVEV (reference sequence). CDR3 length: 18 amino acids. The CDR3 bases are TGTGCCAGCAGTCCTGACACTCGACTAGCGGGGGCCAAAAACATTCAGTACTTC. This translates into CASSPDTRLAGAKNIQYF.

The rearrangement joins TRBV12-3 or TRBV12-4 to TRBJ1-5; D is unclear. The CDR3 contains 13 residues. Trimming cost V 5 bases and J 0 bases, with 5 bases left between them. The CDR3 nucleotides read TGTGCCAGCAGTAAGATTAGCAATCAGCCCCAGCATTTT. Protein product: CASSKISNQPQHF.

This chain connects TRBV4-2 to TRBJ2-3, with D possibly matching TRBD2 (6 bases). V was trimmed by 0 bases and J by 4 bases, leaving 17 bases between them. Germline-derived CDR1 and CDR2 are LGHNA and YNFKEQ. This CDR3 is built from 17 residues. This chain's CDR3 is CASSQDFGGSVSDTQYF. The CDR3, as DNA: TGTGCCAGCAGCCAAGATTTCGGGGGATCAGTTTCAGATACGCAGTATTTT.

Here the CDR3 DNA reads TGTGCCAGCAGCATAGCGGAAGCCTCCTACAATGAGCAGTTCTTC. Protein sequence: CASSIAEASYNEQFF. The gene calls are TRBV7-3 and TRBJ2-1; a weak D match, TRBD2 (6 bases). The CDR3 has 15 residues. Trimming removed 5 bases from V and 0 bases from J, with 11 bases in between. Germline V gene data show CDR1 as SGHTA and CDR2 as FQGTGA.

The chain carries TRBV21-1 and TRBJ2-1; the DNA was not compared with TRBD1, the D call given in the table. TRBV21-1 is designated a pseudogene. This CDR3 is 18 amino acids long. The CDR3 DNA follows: TGTGCCAGCAGCAAAGTCGTTCGCGGGGACCTATACTACAATGAGCAGTTCTTC. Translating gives CASSKVVRGDLYYNEQFF.

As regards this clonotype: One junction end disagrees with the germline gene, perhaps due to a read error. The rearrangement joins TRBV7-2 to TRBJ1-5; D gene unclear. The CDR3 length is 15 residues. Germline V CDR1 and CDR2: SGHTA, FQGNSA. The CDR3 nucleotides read TGTGCCAGCAGCTTAGGGCTGAATCTCAATCAGCCTCAGCATTTT. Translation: CASSLGLNLNQPQHF.

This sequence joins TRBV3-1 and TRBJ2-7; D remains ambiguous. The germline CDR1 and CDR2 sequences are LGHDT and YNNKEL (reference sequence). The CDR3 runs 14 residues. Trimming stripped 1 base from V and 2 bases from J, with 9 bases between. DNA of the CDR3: TGTGCCAGCAGCCAAGGACTCCAGCCCTACGAGCAGTACTTC. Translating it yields CASSQGLQPYEQYF.

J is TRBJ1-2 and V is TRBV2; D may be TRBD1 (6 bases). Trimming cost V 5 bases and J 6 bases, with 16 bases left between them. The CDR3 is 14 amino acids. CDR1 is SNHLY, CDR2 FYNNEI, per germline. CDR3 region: CASSPKQGADGYTF. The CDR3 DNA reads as TGTGCCAGCAGTCCCAAACAGGGAGCGGATGGCTACACCTTC.

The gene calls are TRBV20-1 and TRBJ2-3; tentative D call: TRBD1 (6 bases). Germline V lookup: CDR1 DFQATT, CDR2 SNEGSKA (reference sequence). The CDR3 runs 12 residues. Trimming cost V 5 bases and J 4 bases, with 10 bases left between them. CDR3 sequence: CSAATGSDTQYF. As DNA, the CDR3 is TGCAGTGCTGCCACAGGGTCAGATACGCAGTATTTT.

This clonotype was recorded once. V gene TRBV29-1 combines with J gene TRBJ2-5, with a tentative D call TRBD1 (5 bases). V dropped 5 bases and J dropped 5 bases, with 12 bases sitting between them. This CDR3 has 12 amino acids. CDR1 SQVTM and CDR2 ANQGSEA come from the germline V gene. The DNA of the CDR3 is TGCAGCGTTAGTGCAGGGATGGAGACCCAGTACTTC. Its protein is CSVSAGMETQYF.

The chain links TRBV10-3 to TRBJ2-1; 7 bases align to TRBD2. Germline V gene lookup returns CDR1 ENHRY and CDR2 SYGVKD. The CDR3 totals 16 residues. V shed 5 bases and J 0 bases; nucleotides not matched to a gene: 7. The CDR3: CAISLGTTHSYNEQFF. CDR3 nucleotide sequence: TGTGCCATCAGTTTAGGGACTACCCACTCCTACAATGAGCAGTTCTTC.

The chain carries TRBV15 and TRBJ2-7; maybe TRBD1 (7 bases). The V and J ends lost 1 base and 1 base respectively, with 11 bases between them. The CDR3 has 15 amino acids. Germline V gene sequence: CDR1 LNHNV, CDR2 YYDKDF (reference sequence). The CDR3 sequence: CATSRGGTVSYEQYF. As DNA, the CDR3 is TGTGCCACCAGCAGAGGCGGGACAGTGTCCTACGAGCAGTACTTC.

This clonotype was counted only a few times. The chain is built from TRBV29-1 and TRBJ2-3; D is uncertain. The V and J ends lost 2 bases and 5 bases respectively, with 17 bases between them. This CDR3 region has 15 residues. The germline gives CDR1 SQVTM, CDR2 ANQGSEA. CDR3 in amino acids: CSVETVTRSRDTQYF. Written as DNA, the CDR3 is TGCAGCGTTGAAACGGTTACCCGATCGCGAGATACGCAGTATTTT.

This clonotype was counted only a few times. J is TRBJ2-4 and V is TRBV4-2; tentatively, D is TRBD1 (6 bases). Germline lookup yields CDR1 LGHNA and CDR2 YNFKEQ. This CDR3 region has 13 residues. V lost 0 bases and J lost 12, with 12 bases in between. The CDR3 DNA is TGTGCCAGCAGCCAAGACAGGGGACCGGGTCAGTACTTC. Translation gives CASSQDRGPGQYF.

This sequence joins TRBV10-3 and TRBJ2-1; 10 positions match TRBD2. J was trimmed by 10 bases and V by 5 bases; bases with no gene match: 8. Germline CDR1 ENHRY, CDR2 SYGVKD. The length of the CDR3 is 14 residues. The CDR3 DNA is TGTGCCATCAGTAGCGGGAGGGGCCCCTACGAGCAGTTCTTC. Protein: CAISSGRGPYEQFF.

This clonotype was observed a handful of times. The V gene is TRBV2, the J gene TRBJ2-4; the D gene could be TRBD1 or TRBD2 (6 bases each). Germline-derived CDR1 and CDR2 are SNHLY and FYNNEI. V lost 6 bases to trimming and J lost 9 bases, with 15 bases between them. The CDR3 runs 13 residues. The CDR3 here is CASSSARGGIQYF. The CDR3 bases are TGTGCCAGCAGCTCGGCCAGGGGAGGCATTCAGTACTTC. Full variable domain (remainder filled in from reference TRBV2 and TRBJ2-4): EPEVTQTPSHQVTQMGQEVILRCVPISNHLYFYWYRQILGQKVEFLVSFYNNEISEKSEIFDDQFSVERPDGSNFTLKIRSTKLEDSAMYFCASSSARGGIQYFGAGTRLSVL.